This T cell receptor beta chain stems from a study of vaccination and CD4 T cells after COVID-19. On the study more broadly: Convalescent cases consisted of six males and four females, of whom two were Hispanic. Findings of the study overall: Reactive clonotype counts went from median approximately 21 after infection to roughly 41 after vaccination, nonsignificantly.

V dropped 9 bases and J dropped 1 base, with 10 bases sitting between them. CDR1 and CDR2 (germline): LNHDA, SQIVND (reference sequence). CDR3 length: 13 residues. Sequence data for DNA of cultured CD4+ T cells were generated by the Oncomine TCR Beta short-read assay. It was cultured CD4+ T cells from which genomic DNA was extracted. One entry per CDR3 protein results from TCRdb running MiXCR on the PCR reads. The table includes some 25,000 distinct CDR3 sequences, over 45% detected once. Treatment in this sample: roughly 10-day PBMC culture with coronavirus spike peptide pools or control peptides (ViraFEST assay). As for this clonotype: Its target is unknown.

This sequence was found in a human donor who had recovered from COVID-19. The source material was CD4+ T cells from blood, cultured in vitro. The rearrangement links TRBV19 to TRBJ1-5; a possible D gene is TRBD1 (6 bases). The CDR3 coding sequence is TGTGCCAGGGGAGGACAGAGCAATCAGCCCCAGCATTTT. Residues: CARGGQSNQPQHF.